These 15 T cell receptor beta chains originate from one sample sequenced in a study of Ad26.COV2.S vaccination and SARS-CoV-2 variants. TCRdb's copy holds only in-frame clones and misses some; the assay was immunoSEQ multiplex PCR. The table has approximately 150,000 clones, about nine tenths seen once. Sample: peripheral blood, taken after recovery from COVID-19. These receptors were obtained from a human donor who had recovered from COVID-19.

The chain has TRBV4-1 and TRBJ1-6; D not resolved. The CDR3 contains 17 residues. Germline V gene data show CDR1 as MGHRA and CDR2 as YSYEKL. V lost 0 bases to trimming and J lost 6 bases, with 15 bases between them. Written as DNA, the CDR3 is TGCGCCAGCAGCCAAGATATAGTTCCAGGCGCTAATTCACCCCTCCACTTT. Translation gives CASSQDIVPGANSPLHF.

The chain links TRBV11-3 to TRBJ1-1; D might be TRBD1 (5 bases). This CDR3 has 13 amino acids. V was shortened by 2 bases and J by 10 bases, with 14 bases between the two germline ends. Germline CDR1 SGHNT, CDR2 YENEEA. CDR3 residues: CASSLPGPITAFF. DNA for the CDR3: TGTGCCAGCAGCTTACCGGGACCGATTACAGCTTTCTTT.

The chain recombines TRBV3-1 (or the pseudogene TRBV3-2) with TRBJ2-5; tentative D call: TRBD2 (6 bases). The germline gives CDR1 LGHDT, CDR2 YNNKEL (reference sequence). This CDR3 comprises 15 residues. V was shortened by 4 bases and J by 4 bases, with 16 bases between the two germline ends. The CDR3 here is CASSPVKISGETQYF. In nucleotides, the CDR3 is TGTGCCAGCAGCCCGGTCAAGATTAGCGGAGAGACCCAGTACTTC.

The CDR3 region has the DNA TGTGCCAGCTCACGGGTTGAGGCCCGAAATCAGCCCCAGCATTTT. Amino acids: CASSRVEARNQPQHF. The rearrangement links TRBV18 to TRBJ1-5; D not resolved. Per the germline V gene, CDR1 is KGHSH and CDR2 is LQKENI. This CDR3 has 15 residues. V was pared by 4 bases and J by 4 bases, with 14 bases between.

The chain uses TRBV2 and TRBJ1-6; D is unresolved. V was trimmed by 10 bases and J by 13 bases, leaving 20 bases between them. Germline-derived CDR1 and CDR2 are SNHLY and FYNNEI. The CDR3 has 13 residues. The CDR3 DNA reads as TGTGCCACCAACCGTGGAGGGTCTGCCCCCCTCCACTTT. Amino acid sequence: CATNRGGSAPLHF.

This clone was recorded only once. The chain is built from TRBV5-1 and TRBJ2-7; 7 nucleotides align to TRBD1. CDR1 SGHRS and CDR2 YFSETQ come from the germline V gene. Germline trimming cut 4 bases from V and 5 bases from J; bases unmatched to any gene: 6. The CDR3 length is 13 residues. CDR3 region: CASSMTGNNEQYF. CDR3 in DNA: TGCGCCAGCAGCATGACAGGGAATAACGAGCAGTACTTC.

This sequence joins TRBV13 and TRBJ1-2, with 8 bases aligning to TRBD1. This CDR3 contains 14 residues. Trimming removed 1 base from V and 7 bases from J; junction bases left unmatched: 5. Per the germline V gene, CDR1 is PRHDT and CDR2 is FYEKMQ (reference sequence). CDR3 region: CASSLEGQAGGYTF. DNA for the CDR3: TGTGCCAGCAGCTTAGAGGGACAGGCCGGTGGCTACACCTTC.

The chain joins TRBV6-6 to TRBJ1-1; D gene uncertain. This CDR3 has 12 amino acids. Germline V gene sequence: CDR1 MNHNY, CDR2 SVGAGI (reference sequence). Trimming left V 9 bases short and J 1 base short, with 9 bases between. CDR3 nucleotide sequence: TGTGCCAGTAGACGGACGAACACTGAAGCTTTCTTT. Its protein is CASRRTNTEAFF.

This sequence joins TRBV5-1 and TRBJ1-1; D is ambiguous. The CDR3 contains 13 residues. Trimming took off 0 bases at V and 1 base at J, with 4 bases between the two ends. CDR1 and CDR2 (germline): SGHRS, YFSETQ. This chain's CDR3 is CASSLAPNTEAFF. CDR3 sequence (DNA): TGCGCCAGCAGCTTGGCGCCGAACACTGAAGCTTTCTTT.

The CDR3 nucleotides are TGTGCCTGGAGCCGGACTAGCGGACTCACAGATACGCAGTATTTT. Amino acid sequence: CAWSRTSGLTDTQYF. The rearrangement uses TRBV30 and TRBJ2-3, with TRBD2 identical over 10 bases. CDR1 is GTSNPN, CDR2 SVGIG, per germline (reference sequence). This CDR3 has 15 residues. With V trimmed by 3 bases and J by 2 bases, 5 bases remained unmatched.

The rearrangement uses TRBV29-1 and TRBJ2-3; 8 bases map to TRBD1. Germline lookup yields CDR1 SQVTM and CDR2 ANQGSEA. The ends lost 3 bases at V and 5 bases at J; junction bases unmatched: 4. This CDR3 comprises 13 residues. This chain's CDR3 is CSVDFRGQDTQYF. The CDR3 DNA reads as TGCAGCGTTGATTTCAGGGGGCAAGATACGCAGTATTTT.

This chain links TRBV30 with TRBJ1-6, with D possibly being TRBD1 (6 bases). The CDR3 totals 18 residues. Trimming removed 6 bases from V and 0 bases from J, with 21 bases in between. The V gene's germline CDR1 is GTSNPN and CDR2 SVGIG (reference sequence). In nucleotides, the CDR3 is TGTGCCTGTCCACGGGGGGGCAGGCAGAGCTCCTATAATTCACCCCTCCACTTT. Its protein product is CACPRGGRQSSYNSPLHF.

The V and J genes are TRBV12-5 and TRBJ2-1; 10 nucleotides align to TRBD1. Germline assignment: CDR1 LGHNT and CDR2 FRNRAP. The CDR3 runs to 15 residues. The V gene end was trimmed by 3 bases and the J gene end by 7 bases; junction bases not matched to a gene: 6. CDR3 in amino acids: CASGFTGTGVNEQFF. The CDR3 bases are TGTGCTAGTGGTTTCACCGGGACAGGGGTTAATGAGCAGTTCTTC.

V usage is TRBV21-1 and J usage is TRBJ2-2; the listed D gene, TRBD2, was not tested against the DNA. TRBV21-1 is tagged as a pseudogene. CDR3 length: 18 residues. The CDR3 DNA sequence: TGTGCCAGCAGCAAAGCTGCGGAGCGGGGGGGCAACACCGGGGAGCTGTTTTTT. Translating it yields CASSKAAERGGNTGELFF.

The chain carries TRBV5-1 and TRBJ2-3, with D perhaps TRBD2 (7 bases). Germline lookup yields CDR1 SGHRS and CDR2 YFSETQ. The V and J ends lost 1 base and 2 bases respectively, with 11 bases between them. The CDR3 loop spans 15 amino acids. The CDR3 sequence: CASSLNGGPTDTQYF. The CDR3 DNA sequence: TGCGCCAGCAGCTTGAACGGGGGGCCCACAGATACGCAGTATTTT.